One and the same sample provided the 23 T cell receptor beta chains below, sequenced in a study of response to subunit inactivated influenza vaccine. TCRdb re-analysed the RT-PCR reads in MiXCR, keeping a single row per CDR3 protein. The data show around 760,000 distinct CDR3 sequences, with about 15% seen just once and 5.5% to 8% held by the top ten. Sample: PBMCs from blood, taken around two weeks before vaccination. These receptors were collected from a man aged 50 to 59 who received an inactivated influenza vaccine.

This clonotype occurred a few times. This sequence joins TRBV7-9 and TRBJ2-1; TRBD1 aligns across 11 bases. Germline trimming cut 5 bases from V and 9 bases from J; bases unmatched to any gene: 6. Germline V gives CDR1 SEHNR, CDR2 FQNEAQ (reference sequence). The CDR3 runs 14 residues. The DNA for the CDR3 is TGTGCCAGCAGCCGAGGACAGGGGGCACTTGAGCAGTTCTTC. Translating gives CASSRGQGALEQFF.

The chain has TRBV20-1 and TRBJ2-2; the match to TRBD1 covers 7 bases. The CDR3 length is 13 residues. The V segment lost 6 bases and the J segment 4 bases; nucleotides outside the gene matches: 5. Per germline, CDR1 DFQATT and CDR2 SNEGSKA (reference sequence). The CDR3 loop reads CSATQGLTGELFF. CDR3 coding DNA: TGCAGTGCCACACAGGGGCTCACCGGGGAGCTGTTTTTT.

This clonotype was observed a few times. The rearrangement uses TRBV7-9 and TRBJ2-3; a weak D match, TRBD1 (5 bases). CDR1 and CDR2 from the germline V gene are SEHNR and FQNEAQ (reference sequence). Trimming shortened V by 8 bases and J by 5 bases, and 17 bases separated the two germline ends. The CDR3 has 14 amino acids. The CDR3: CASGPTVPRDTQYF. The CDR3 coding sequence is TGTGCCAGCGGCCCGACAGTACCGAGAGATACGCAGTATTTT.

The rearrangement links TRBV5-4 to TRBJ2-1, with 8 nucleotides matching TRBD2. The germline gives CDR1 SGHNT, CDR2 YYREEE (reference sequence). The CDR3 sequence is 15 residues long. With 1 base clipped from V and 7 bases from J, the junction kept 7 bases outside the gene matches. CDR3 in amino acids: CASSLLTGGPNEQFF. DNA of the CDR3: TGTGCCAGCAGCTTGTTAACGGGAGGGCCGAATGAGCAGTTCTTC.

The V gene is TRBV29-1, the J gene TRBJ2-3, with 7 bases that match TRBD2. Germline CDR1 is SQVTM and CDR2 is ANQGSEA. J gave up 0 bases and V 0 bases, and 12 bases lay outside the gene matches. There are 18 residues in the CDR3. The CDR3 nucleotides read TGCAGCGTTGAAGACCCCTTTACGCTAGCGGAGAGCACAGATACGCAGTATTTT. Amino acid sequence: CSVEDPFTLAESTDTQYF.

This chain uses TRBV4-3 with TRBJ1-2; D unclear. CDR3 length: 15 amino acids. In germline, CDR1 is LGHNA, CDR2 YSLEER. V lost 4 bases and J lost 5, with 17 bases in between. The CDR3 region is CASSLSTGRLYGYTF. Written as DNA, the CDR3 is TGCGCCAGCAGCCTATCTACGGGGAGGTTATATGGCTACACCTTC.

The V and J genes are TRBV30 and TRBJ2-1, with 8 bases aligning to TRBD2. The trim removed 6 bases at V and 1 base at J, leaving 5 bases unmatched. CDR1 is GTSNPN, CDR2 SVGIG, per germline (reference sequence). This CDR3 region has 14 residues. CDR3 nucleotide sequence: TGTGCCTGCAAAGCGGGGGATTCCTACAATGAGCAGTTCTTC. Protein product: CACKAGDSYNEQFF.

This clonotype was found many times. The chain couples TRBV7-2 to TRBJ2-5; 10 bases are a match to TRBD1. Trimming removed 5 bases from V and 4 bases from J; junction bases left unmatched: 4. The CDR3 contains 14 residues. CDR1 and CDR2 from the germline V gene are SGHTA and FQGNSA. CDR3 nucleotides: TGTGCCAGCAGCAAGACAGGGGGCGGAGAGACCCAGTACTTC. As protein: CASSKTGGGETQYF.

This clonotype was counted between two and nine times. The chain links TRBV20-1 to TRBJ2-1; 8 positions agree with TRBD2. Germline V gene lookup returns CDR1 DFQATT and CDR2 SNEGSKA (reference sequence). The trim removed 0 bases at V and 6 bases at J, leaving 7 bases unmatched. CDR3 size: 15 residues. CDR3 coding DNA: TGCAGTGCTAGAGATTTTGGGACTAGTATCAATGAGCAGTTCTTC. Amino acid sequence: CSARDFGTSINEQFF.

This clonotype has a handful of counts. V and J are TRBV4-1 and TRBJ1-4; TRBD1 matches 7 bases. J gave up 5 bases and V 3 bases, and 12 bases lay outside the gene matches. This CDR3 spans 17 amino acids. Germline V gene lookup returns CDR1 MGHRA and CDR2 YSYEKL. This CDR3 reads CASSHPTGRGTNEKLFF. DNA for the CDR3: TGCGCCAGCAGCCACCCGACAGGGAGGGGAACCAATGAAAAACTGTTTTTT.

V and J are TRBV29-1 and TRBJ2-1; TRBD2 aligns across 8 bases. Losses at the gene ends were 6 bases for V and 13 bases for J; bases not matched to a gene: 8. This CDR3 comprises 11 residues. Germline loops: CDR1 SQVTM, CDR2 ANQGSEA. Here the CDR3 reads CSVAGTRVQFF. In nucleotides, the CDR3 is TGCAGCGTCGCGGGGACTAGAGTACAGTTCTTC.

The chain has TRBV6-1 and TRBJ2-7, with D uncertain. Between the trimmed V and J ends, which lost 9 bases and 3 bases, there was a span of 24 bases. The CDR3 is 16 residues long. Germline V CDR1 and CDR2: MNHNS, SASEGT. CDR3 bases: TGTGCCAGAACACTCGGCACCACAGACGCTCACTACGAGCAGTACTTC. Protein product: CARTLGTTDAHYEQYF.

The V call is TRBV20-1, the J call TRBJ2-3; the match to TRBD2 covers 8 bases. The CDR3 length is 14 residues. Germline values: CDR1 DFQATT, CDR2 SNEGSKA (reference sequence). V lost 4 bases, J lost 2 bases, and 5 bases stayed unmatched. CDR3 protein: CSAKLAAHTDTQYF. In DNA, the CDR3 is TGCAGTGCTAAACTAGCGGCTCACACAGATACGCAGTATTTT.

This clonotype was picked up a small number of times. CDR3 sequence: CAIGETGGPEDTQYF. Here the CDR3 DNA reads TGTGCCATCGGGGAGACGGGGGGGCCAGAAGATACGCAGTATTTT. The chain combines TRBV10-3 with TRBJ2-3; 8 bases match TRBD2. V shed 8 bases and J 5 bases; nucleotides not matched to a gene: 12. Germline V gene lookup returns CDR1 ENHRY and CDR2 SYGVKD. This CDR3 region has 15 residues.

This clonotype was picked up a small number of times. The V call is TRBV12-3 or TRBV12-4, the J call TRBJ1-2; no clear D. Trimming removed 2 bases from V and 2 bases from J, with 15 bases in between. The CDR3 consists of 16 residues. This chain's CDR3 is CASSLRLSAGNYGYTF. The DNA for the CDR3 is TGTGCCAGCAGTTTAAGGCTTAGTGCGGGAAACTATGGCTACACCTTC.

This clonotype was detected many times. The chain recombines TRBV20-1 with TRBJ2-2, with a possible D match to TRBD2 (5 bases). V lost 3 bases and J lost 0, with 17 bases in between. The germline V gene encodes CDR1 DFQATT and CDR2 SNEGSKA (reference sequence). There are 17 residues in the CDR3. In DNA, the CDR3 is TGCAGTGCTAGGAGGGTTAGCGCTCATTCGAACACCGGGGAGCTGTTTTTT. This gives the protein CSARRVSAHSNTGELFF.

This clonotype appeared a few times. This chain joins TRBV29-1 and TRBJ2-3; D is undetermined. This CDR3 spans 14 amino acids. Germline lookup yields CDR1 SQVTM and CDR2 ANQGSEA. Trimming left V 5 bases short and J 0 bases short, with 12 bases between. CDR3 region: CSVLLHISTDTQYF. In DNA, the CDR3 is TGCAGCGTTCTACTGCACATTAGCACAGATACGCAGTATTTT.

The V gene is TRBV2, the J gene TRBJ2-5; D assignment may be TRBD1 or TRBD2 (5 bases each). This CDR3 region has 14 residues. Between the trimmed V and J ends, which lost 5 bases and 5 bases, there was a span of 15 bases. CDR1 SNHLY and CDR2 FYNNEI come from the germline V gene. DNA for the CDR3: TGTGCCAGCAGTAGGGACCGCCGGGCGGAGACCCAGTACTTC. It yields the protein CASSRDRRAETQYF.

This clonotype was recorded at least ten times. The J gene is TRBJ1-2, the V gene TRBV5-1; D gene ambiguous. The V end lost 4 bases, the J end lost 7 bases, and 20 bases lay between the germline ends. Germline V gene sequence: CDR1 SGHRS, CDR2 YFSETQ. The CDR3 is made up of 15 amino acids. The CDR3 nucleotides read TGCGCCAGCAGCCCGGACGGAGATTCGAAGCTTGGCTACACCTTC. It translates to CASSPDGDSKLGYTF.

The sample holds a few counts of this clonotype. V gene TRBV12-3 or TRBV12-4 combines with J gene TRBJ1-1, with 7 bases aligning to TRBD1. V shed 5 bases, J shed 4 bases, and the junction held 4 bases outside the gene matches. The CDR3 covers 13 residues. CDR3 region: CASSQTGVTEAFF. CDR3 coding DNA: TGTGCCAGCAGTCAAACAGGGGTCACTGAAGCTTTCTTT.

This clonotype was counted only a few times. The chain links TRBV5-1 to TRBJ1-1; TRBD1 aligns across 8 bases. The CDR3 covers 16 residues. The V and J ends lost 1 base and 5 bases, in that order; junction bases with no gene match: 10. Germline V lookup: CDR1 SGHRS, CDR2 YFSETQ. This CDR3 is CASSLWGTTGGTEAFF. CDR3 bases: TGCGCCAGCAGCTTGTGGGGGACTACAGGGGGAACTGAAGCTTTCTTT.

The rearrangement joins TRBV18 to TRBJ1-4, with D unclear. The CDR3 runs to 16 residues. V shed 3 bases and J shed 0 bases, with 11 bases lying between them. CDR1 KGHSH and CDR2 LQKENI come from the germline V gene. CDR3 protein: CASSPRLTTTNEKLFF. The CDR3 DNA is TGTGCCAGCTCACCCCGTCTGACCACAACTAATGAAAAACTGTTTTTT.

The rearrangement links TRBV4-3 to TRBJ2-1; D might be TRBD2 (6 bases). Germline V gives CDR1 LGHNA, CDR2 YSLEER. The CDR3 consists of 17 residues. Trimming left V 0 bases short and J 6 bases short, with 18 bases between. CDR3 DNA sequence: TGCGCCAGCAGCCAAGATCTTTTAGCGGAAATCGGCAATGAGCAGTTCTTC. Protein sequence: CASSQDLLAEIGNEQFF.